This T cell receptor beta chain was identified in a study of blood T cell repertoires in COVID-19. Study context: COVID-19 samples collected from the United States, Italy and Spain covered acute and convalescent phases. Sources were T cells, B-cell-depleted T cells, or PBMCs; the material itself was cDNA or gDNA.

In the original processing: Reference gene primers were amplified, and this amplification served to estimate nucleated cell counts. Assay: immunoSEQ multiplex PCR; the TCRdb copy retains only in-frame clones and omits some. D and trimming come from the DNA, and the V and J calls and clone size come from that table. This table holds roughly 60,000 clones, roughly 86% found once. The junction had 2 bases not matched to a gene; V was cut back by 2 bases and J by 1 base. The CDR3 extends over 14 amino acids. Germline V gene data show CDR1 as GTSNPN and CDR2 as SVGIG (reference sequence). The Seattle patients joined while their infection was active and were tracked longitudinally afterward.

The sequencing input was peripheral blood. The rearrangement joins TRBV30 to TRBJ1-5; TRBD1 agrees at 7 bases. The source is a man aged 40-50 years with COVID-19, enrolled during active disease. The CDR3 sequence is CAWSPGQSNQPQHF. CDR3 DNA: TGTGCCTGGAGTCCGGGACAGAGCAATCAGCCCCAGCATTTT. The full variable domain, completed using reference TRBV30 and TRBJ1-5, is SQTIHQWPATLVQPVGSPLSLECTVEGTSNPNLYWYRQAAGRGLQLLFYSVGIGQISSEVPQNLSASRPQDRQFILSSKKLLLSDSGFYLCAWSPGQSNQPQHFGDGTRLSIL.